A single sample gave rise to the 21 T cell receptor beta chains below, sequenced in a study of blood T cell repertoires in COVID-19. TCRdb's copy holds only in-frame clones and misses some; the assay was immunoSEQ multiplex PCR. Of roughly 220,000 clones listed, 88% are singletons. The sample comprised PBMCs or T cells enriched from blood (not recorded which). These receptors all come from a woman aged 25 to 39 who had recovered from COVID-19.

V usage is TRBV4-2 and J usage is TRBJ2-7; 10 bases line up with TRBD1. This CDR3 is built from 17 residues. The junction had 9 bases not matched to a gene; V was cut back by 3 bases and J by 1 base. The germline CDR1 and CDR2 sequences are LGHNA and YNFKEQ. The DNA of the CDR3 is TGTGCCAGCAGCCAGGACCGGGACAGGGGCAGGTCCTACGAGCAGTACTTC. Translation gives CASSQDRDRGRSYEQYF.

The chain is built from TRBV3-1 (or the pseudogene TRBV3-2) and TRBJ1-1, with 8 positions matching TRBD1. The trim removed 0 bases at V and 1 base at J, leaving 4 bases unmatched. This CDR3 has 16 amino acids. Germline V lookup: CDR1 LGHDT, CDR2 YNNKEL (reference sequence). The DNA for the CDR3 is TGTGCCAGCAGCCAAGAGGCAGGGGGCTGGAACACTGAAGCTTTCTTT. Its translation is CASSQEAGGWNTEAFF.

V and J are TRBV4-1 and TRBJ1-2; D is uncertain. The germline V gene has CDR1 MGHRA and CDR2 YSYEKL. V lost 0 bases and J 4 bases, leaving 6 bases between the germline ends. CDR3 size: 13 residues. The CDR3 reads CASSQESIYGYTF. The CDR3 coding sequence is TGCGCCAGCAGCCAAGAGTCAATCTATGGCTACACCTTC.

The chain recombines TRBV5-1 with TRBJ2-3; no reliable D call. The CDR3 runs 15 residues. Germline V gene sequence: CDR1 SGHRS, CDR2 YFSETQ. V lost 7 bases to trimming and J lost 3 bases, with 18 bases between them. The CDR3 DNA reads as TGCGCCAGCCGTTTGGCCCCTTTTGAGACAGATACGCAGTATTTT. The encoded protein is CASRLAPFETDTQYF.

The rearrangement links TRBV5-1 to TRBJ1-2, with D possibly being TRBD1 (5 bases). V shed 1 base and J shed 1 base, with 14 bases lying between them. The CDR3 is made up of 16 amino acids. The germline CDR1 and CDR2 sequences are SGHRS and YFSETQ. The CDR3 DNA reads TGCGCCAGCAGCTTGTTTCAGGGAGGGAATAACTATGGCTACACCTTC. Translation: CASSLFQGGNNYGYTF.

In its sample, this clone was seen a few times. The chain recombines TRBV23-1 with TRBJ1-6; D gene ambiguous. TRBV23-1 qualifies as an ORF whose function is uncertain. V was clipped by 6 bases and J by 9 bases, with 18 bases between them. The CDR3 has 15 amino acids. The CDR3 bases are TGCGCCAGCAGACGGAGGGCACACTGGTCTTCACCCCTCCACTTT. Translated, it gives CASRRRAHWSSPLHF.

The V call is TRBV7-2, the J call TRBJ2-3, with TRBD1 matching over 10 bases. This CDR3 spans 12 amino acids. Germline V lookup: CDR1 SGHTA, CDR2 FQGNSA. V lost 0 bases and J lost 13; bases outside the gene matches: 1. CDR3 sequence: CASSLAGTGEYF. Here the CDR3 DNA reads TGTGCCAGCAGCTTAGCGGGGACAGGGGAGTATTTT.

The chain employs TRBV7-2 and TRBJ2-3; D possibly corresponds to TRBD1 (5 bases). The CDR3 spans 14 residues. Looked up from germline, CDR1 is SGHTA and CDR2 is FQGNSA. V shed 1 base and J shed 5 bases, with 10 bases lying between them. CDR3 sequence: CASSLGQLLDTQYF. Written as DNA, the CDR3 is TGTGCCAGCAGCTTAGGACAGCTCCTAGATACGCAGTATTTT.

This chain links TRBV24-1 with TRBJ2-3; D is perhaps TRBD1 (5 bases). V was shortened by 9 bases and J by 6 bases, with 15 bases between the two germline ends. The germline CDR1 and CDR2 sequences are KGHDR and SFDVKD. The CDR3 is made up of 13 amino acids. CDR3 in amino acids: CATGKPGMDTQYF. The CDR3 DNA reads as TGTGCCACCGGGAAGCCAGGGATGGATACGCAGTATTTT.

This clone was found once. The CDR3 DNA is TGTGCCAGCAGCCCGGGGGTGGGTCTCACAGATACGCAGTATTTT. It is translated as CASSPGVGLTDTQYF. This chain joins TRBV9 and TRBJ2-3; the D gene is possibly TRBD2 (6 bases). Germline V gives CDR1 SGDLS, CDR2 YYNGEE. V lost 4 bases and J 2 bases, leaving 14 bases between the germline ends. The CDR3 is 15 amino acids.

The chain carries TRBV7-3 and TRBJ1-5; D is ambiguous. V was shortened by 2 bases and J by 2 bases, with 10 bases between the two germline ends. Per germline, CDR1 SGHTA and CDR2 FQGTGA. The CDR3 extends over 15 amino acids. The CDR3 DNA follows: TGTGCCAGCAGCTTATTCTGGCAGGGCAATCAGCCCCAGCATTTT. Its translation is CASSLFWQGNQPQHF.

This clone has at least ten counts. This chain uses TRBV7-9 with TRBJ1-6; D is ambiguous. The CDR3 contains 17 residues. Deletions cut 3 bases from V and 1 base from J, with 13 bases between. Germline V lookup: CDR1 SEHNR, CDR2 FQNEAQ (reference sequence). The CDR3 loop reads CASSFHFVRSYNSPLHF. Here the CDR3 DNA reads TGTGCCAGCAGCTTTCACTTCGTGAGATCCTATAATTCACCCCTCCACTTT. The variable domain in full, with the rest retrieved from reference TRBV7-9 and TRBJ1-6, is DTGVSQNPRHKITKRGQNVTFRCDPISEHNRLYWYRQTLGQGPEFLTYFQNEAQLEKSRLLSDRFSAERPKGSFSTLEIQRTEQGDSAMYLCASSFHFVRSYNSPLHFGNGTRLTVT.

V gene TRBV9 combines with J gene TRBJ2-3; D might be TRBD2 (7 bases). Between the trimmed V and J ends, which lost 1 base and 4 bases, there was a span of 16 bases. The CDR3 covers 16 residues. From germline, CDR1 is SGDLS and CDR2 YYNGEE. The CDR3 spells CASSVNGGAGADTQYF. Written as DNA, the CDR3 is TGTGCCAGCAGCGTAAATGGGGGGGCGGGTGCAGATACGCAGTATTTT.

The V call is TRBV5-6, the J call TRBJ2-2, with 9 bases aligning to TRBD2. CDR1 SGHDT and CDR2 YYEEEE come from the germline V gene. This CDR3 is 17 amino acids long. Losses at the gene ends were 2 bases for V and 4 bases for J; bases not matched to a gene: 9. The CDR3 DNA sequence: TGTGCCAGCAGCTTTGGCGGGGGGGCCTATATCACCGGGGAGCTGTTTTTT. This codes for CASSFGGGAYITGELFF.

The V call is TRBV19, the J call TRBJ1-5, with D possibly being TRBD1 (6 bases). The CDR3 contains 19 residues. Germline V gene sequence: CDR1 LNHDA, CDR2 SQIVND (reference sequence). Trimming removed 10 bases at V and 0 bases at J, with 28 bases between. CDR3 coding DNA: TGTGCCACCGACCTGGGGGCGGGCCTCCTCCGTTATAGCAATCAGCCCCAGCATTTT. Its translation: CATDLGAGLLRYSNQPQHF.

This clone occurred a few times. This chain joins TRBV7-2 and TRBJ1-2; D possibly corresponds to TRBD1 (5 bases). The CDR3 loop spans 13 amino acids. Per the germline V gene, CDR1 is SGHTA and CDR2 is FQGNSA. The germline V and J ends were trimmed by 3 bases and 8 bases, with 13 bases remaining between them. The CDR3 is CASSLGRDWGYTF. CDR3 DNA sequence: TGTGCCAGCAGCTTGGGCAGGGATTGGGGCTACACCTTC.

This clone was observed once. V is TRBV9 and J is TRBJ1-4; 9 nucleotides line up with TRBD1. The V gene's germline CDR1 is SGDLS and CDR2 YYNGEE. This CDR3 region has 15 residues. Trimming removed 2 bases from V and 7 bases from J; junction bases left unmatched: 6. CDR3 in DNA: TGTGCCAGCAGCGTCTGGACAGGGGAGGGTGAAAAACTGTTTTTT. Translating gives CASSVWTGEGEKLFF.

The chain uses TRBV7-2 and TRBJ1-2, with D possibly TRBD1 on 6 matching bases. The CDR3 extends over 13 amino acids. Germline V gives CDR1 SGHTA, CDR2 FQGNSA. V dropped 4 bases and J dropped 7 bases, with 13 bases sitting between them. The CDR3 protein is CASSSRTESGYTF. The DNA of the CDR3 is TGTGCCAGCAGCTCAAGGACAGAATCTGGCTACACCTTC. Filled out from reference TRBV7-2 and TRBJ1-2, the complete variable domain reads GAGVSQSPSNKVTEKGKDVELRCDPISGHTALYWYRQSLGQGLEFLIYFQGNSAPDKSGLPSDRFSAERTGGSVSTLTIQRTQQEDSAVYLCASSSRTESGYTFGSGTRLTVV.

This sequence joins TRBV2 and TRBJ2-3, with D uncertain. CDR1 is SNHLY, CDR2 FYNNEI, per germline. The CDR3 loop spans 13 amino acids. The V gene lost 6 bases and the J gene lost 2 bases, with 9 bases spanning the gap. CDR3 amino acids: CASRVTLTDTQYF. The CDR3, as DNA: TGTGCCAGCAGAGTGACTCTCACAGATACGCAGTATTTT.

The gene calls are TRBV6-5 and TRBJ1-1, with D uncertain. Germline CDR1 MNHEY, CDR2 SVGAGI. With 6 bases removed from V and 4 bases from J, the gap between germline ends came to 12 bases. There are 13 residues in the CDR3. CDR3 residues: CASRRLLLTEAFF. The CDR3 DNA follows: TGTGCCAGCAGAAGACTGCTCCTCACTGAAGCTTTCTTT.

This clone was recorded once. This chain uses TRBV2 with TRBJ2-2; D is possibly TRBD1 (6 bases). Germline V lookup: CDR1 SNHLY, CDR2 FYNNEI. This CDR3 has 18 residues. The V end lost 3 bases, the J end lost 1 base, and 18 bases lay between the germline ends. For the CDR3, the DNA is TGTGCCAGCAGTGAGGAACAGGGAGTAATGGGGAACACCGGGGAGCTGTTTTTT. The encoded protein is CASSEEQGVMGNTGELFF.